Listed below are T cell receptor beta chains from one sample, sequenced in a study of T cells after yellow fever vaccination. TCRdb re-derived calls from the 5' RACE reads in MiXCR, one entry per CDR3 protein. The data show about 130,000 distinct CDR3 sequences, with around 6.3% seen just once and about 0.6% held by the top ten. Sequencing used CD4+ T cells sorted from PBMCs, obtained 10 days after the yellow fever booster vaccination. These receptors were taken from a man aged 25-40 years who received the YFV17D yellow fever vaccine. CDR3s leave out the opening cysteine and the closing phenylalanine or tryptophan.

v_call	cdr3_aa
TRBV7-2	ASSYDRESYEQY
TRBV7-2	ASSLYLGTSGNTIY
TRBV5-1	ASSKAGTDYGYT
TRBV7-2	ASSFDRDRYNVLT
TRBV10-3	AITAAGELF
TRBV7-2	ASSLPGSSSYEQY
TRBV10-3	AISDNTDTQY
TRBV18	ASSPPGRGVYNEQF
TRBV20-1	SARNRGLGGYT
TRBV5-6	ASSLEAGNGYT
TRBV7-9	ASSWDGEQF
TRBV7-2	ASSPQGTGVGNTIY